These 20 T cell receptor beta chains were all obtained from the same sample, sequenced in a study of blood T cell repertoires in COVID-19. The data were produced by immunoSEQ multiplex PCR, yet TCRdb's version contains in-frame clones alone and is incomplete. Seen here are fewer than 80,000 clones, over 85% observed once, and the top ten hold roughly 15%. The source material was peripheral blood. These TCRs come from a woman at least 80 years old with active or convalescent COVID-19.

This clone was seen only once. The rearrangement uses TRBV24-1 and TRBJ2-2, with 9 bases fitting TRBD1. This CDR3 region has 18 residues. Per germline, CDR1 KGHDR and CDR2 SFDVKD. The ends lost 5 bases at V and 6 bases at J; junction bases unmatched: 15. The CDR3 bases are TGTGCCACCAGTGTAACAGGGGGCGGCTCACGTATCGCCGGGGAGCTGTTTTTT. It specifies CATSVTGGGSRIAGELFF.

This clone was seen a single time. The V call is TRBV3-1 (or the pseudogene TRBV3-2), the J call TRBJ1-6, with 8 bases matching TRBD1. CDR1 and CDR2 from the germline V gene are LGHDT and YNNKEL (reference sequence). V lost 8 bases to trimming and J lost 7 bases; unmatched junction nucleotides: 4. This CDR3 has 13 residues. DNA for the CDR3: TGTGCCAGCCGGACAGGGCCGAATTCACCCCTCCACTTT. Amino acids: CASRTGPNSPLHF.

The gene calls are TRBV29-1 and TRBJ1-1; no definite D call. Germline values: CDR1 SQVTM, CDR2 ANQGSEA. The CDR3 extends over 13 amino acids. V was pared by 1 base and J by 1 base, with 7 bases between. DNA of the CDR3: TGCAGCGTTGAAGCCAGAAAGAACACTGAAGCTTTCTTT. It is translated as CSVEARKNTEAFF.

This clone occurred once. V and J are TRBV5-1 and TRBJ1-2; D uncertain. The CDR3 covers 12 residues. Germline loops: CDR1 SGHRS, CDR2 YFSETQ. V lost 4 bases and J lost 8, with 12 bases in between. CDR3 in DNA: TGCGCCAGCAGCGGCGGGTGGGAAGGCTACACCTTC. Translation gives CASSGGWEGYTF. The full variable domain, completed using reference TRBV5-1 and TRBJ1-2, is KAGVTQTPRYLIKTRGQQVTLSCSPISGHRSVSWYQQTPGQGLQFLFEYFSETQRNKGNFPGRFSGRQFSNSRSEMNVSTLELGDSALYLCASSGGWEGYTFGSGTRLTVV.

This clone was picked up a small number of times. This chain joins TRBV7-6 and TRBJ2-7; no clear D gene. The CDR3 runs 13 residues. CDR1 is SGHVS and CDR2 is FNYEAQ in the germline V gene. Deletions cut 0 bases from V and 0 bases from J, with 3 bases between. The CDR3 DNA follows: TGTGCCAGCAGCTTAGCGGCCTCCTACGAGCAGTACTTC. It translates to CASSLAASYEQYF. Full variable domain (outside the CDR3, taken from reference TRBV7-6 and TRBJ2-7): GAGVSQSPRYKVTKRGQDVALRCDPISGHVSLYWYRQALGQGPEFLTYFNYEAQQDKSGLPNDRFSAERPEGSISTLTIQRTEQRDSAMYRCASSLAASYEQYFGPGTRLTVT.

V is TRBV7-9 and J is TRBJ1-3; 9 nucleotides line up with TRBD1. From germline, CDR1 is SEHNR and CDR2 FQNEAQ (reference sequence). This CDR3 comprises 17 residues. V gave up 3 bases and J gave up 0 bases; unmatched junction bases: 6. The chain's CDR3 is CASSFRTGDFSGNTIYF. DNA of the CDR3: TGTGCCAGCAGCTTCAGGACAGGGGACTTCTCTGGAAACACCATATATTTT.

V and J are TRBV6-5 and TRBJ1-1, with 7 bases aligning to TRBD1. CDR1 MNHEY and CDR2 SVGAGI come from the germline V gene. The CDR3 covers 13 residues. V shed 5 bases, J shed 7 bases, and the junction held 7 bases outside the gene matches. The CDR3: CASSPPGGVEAFF. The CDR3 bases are TGTGCCAGCAGTCCCCCAGGGGGAGTTGAAGCTTTCTTT.

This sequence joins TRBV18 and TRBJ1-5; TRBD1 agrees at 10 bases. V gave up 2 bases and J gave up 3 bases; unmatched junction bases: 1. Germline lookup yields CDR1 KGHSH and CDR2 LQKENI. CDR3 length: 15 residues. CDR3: CASSPGTGDNQPQHF. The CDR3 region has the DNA TGTGCCAGCTCACCAGGGACAGGGGACAATCAGCCCCAGCATTTT.

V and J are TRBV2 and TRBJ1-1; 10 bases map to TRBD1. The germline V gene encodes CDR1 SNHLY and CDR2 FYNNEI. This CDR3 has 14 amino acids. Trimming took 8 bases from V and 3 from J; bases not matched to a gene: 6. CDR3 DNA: TGTGCCAGCGGACAGACAGGGGGCCACACTGAAGCTTTCTTT. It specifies CASGQTGGHTEAFF.

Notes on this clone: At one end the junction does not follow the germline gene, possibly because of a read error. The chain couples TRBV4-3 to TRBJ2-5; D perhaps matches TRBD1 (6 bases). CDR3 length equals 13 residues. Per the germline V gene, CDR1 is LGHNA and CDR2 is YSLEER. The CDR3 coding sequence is TGCGCCAGCAGCCCGTATTCCGGGACAAAGCGCGACTTC. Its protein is CASSPYSGTKRDF.

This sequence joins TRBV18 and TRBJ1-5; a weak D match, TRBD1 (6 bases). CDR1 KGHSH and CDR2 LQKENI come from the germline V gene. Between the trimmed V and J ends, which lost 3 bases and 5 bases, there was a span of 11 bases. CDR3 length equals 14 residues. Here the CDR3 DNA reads TGTGCCAGCTCACCTGGGGCAGGGGATCAGCCCCAGCATTTT. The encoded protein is CASSPGAGDQPQHF.

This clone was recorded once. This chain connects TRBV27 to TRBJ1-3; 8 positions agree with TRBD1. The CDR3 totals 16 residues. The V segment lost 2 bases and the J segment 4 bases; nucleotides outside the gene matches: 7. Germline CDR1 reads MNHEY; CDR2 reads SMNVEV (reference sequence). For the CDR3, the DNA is TGTGCCAGCAGTTTAGCCGGGACAGGTCTCGGAAACACCATATATTTT. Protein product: CASSLAGTGLGNTIYF.

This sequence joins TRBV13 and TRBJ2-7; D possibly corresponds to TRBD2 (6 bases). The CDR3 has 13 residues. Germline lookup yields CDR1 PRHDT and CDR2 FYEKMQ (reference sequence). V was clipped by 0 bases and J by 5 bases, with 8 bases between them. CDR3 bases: TGTGCCAGCAGCTTAGGTGCGGGGAACGAGCAGTACTTC. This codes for CASSLGAGNEQYF.

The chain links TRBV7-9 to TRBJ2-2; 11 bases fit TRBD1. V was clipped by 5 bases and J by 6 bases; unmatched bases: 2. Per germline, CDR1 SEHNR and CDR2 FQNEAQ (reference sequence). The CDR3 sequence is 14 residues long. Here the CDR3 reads CASSPGQGAGELFF. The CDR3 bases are TGTGCCAGCAGCCCGGGACAGGGGGCCGGGGAGCTGTTTTTT.

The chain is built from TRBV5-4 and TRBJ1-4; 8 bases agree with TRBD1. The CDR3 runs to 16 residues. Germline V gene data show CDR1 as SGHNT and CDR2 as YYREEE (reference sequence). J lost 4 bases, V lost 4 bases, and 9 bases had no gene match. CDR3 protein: CASSDNAGQVNEKLFF. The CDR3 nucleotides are TGTGCCAGCAGCGACAACGCGGGACAGGTTAATGAAAAACTGTTTTTT.

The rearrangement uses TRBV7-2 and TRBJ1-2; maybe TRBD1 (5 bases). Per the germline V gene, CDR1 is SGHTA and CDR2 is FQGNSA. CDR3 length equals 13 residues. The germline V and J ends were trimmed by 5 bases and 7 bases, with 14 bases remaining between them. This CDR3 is CASSRTQPAGYTF. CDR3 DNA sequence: TGTGCCAGCAGCCGGACACAACCGGCTGGCTACACCTTC.

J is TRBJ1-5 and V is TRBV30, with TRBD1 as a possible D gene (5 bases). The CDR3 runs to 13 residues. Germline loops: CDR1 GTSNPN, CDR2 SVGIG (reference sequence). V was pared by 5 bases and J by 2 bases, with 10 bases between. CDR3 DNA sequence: TGTGCCTGGGGGGCCAGGGGCAATCAGCCCCAGCATTTT. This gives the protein CAWGARGNQPQHF. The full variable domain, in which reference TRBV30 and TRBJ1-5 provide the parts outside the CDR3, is SQTIHQWPATLVQPVGSPLSLECTVEGTSNPNLYWYRQAAGRGLQLLFYSVGIGQISSEVPQNLSASRPQDRQFILSSKKLLLSDSGFYLCAWGARGNQPQHFGDGTRLSIL.

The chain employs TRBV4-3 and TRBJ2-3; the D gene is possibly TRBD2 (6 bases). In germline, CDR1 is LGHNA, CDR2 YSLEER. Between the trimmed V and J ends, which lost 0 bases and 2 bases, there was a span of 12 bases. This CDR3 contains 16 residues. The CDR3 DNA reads TGCGCCAGCAGCCAAGATTGGGCTAGCGTCACAGATACGCAGTATTTT. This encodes CASSQDWASVTDTQYF.

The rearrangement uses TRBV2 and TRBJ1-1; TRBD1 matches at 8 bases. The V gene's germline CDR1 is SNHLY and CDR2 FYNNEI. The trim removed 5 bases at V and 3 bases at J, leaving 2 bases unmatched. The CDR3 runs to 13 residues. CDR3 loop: CASSRQGYTEAFF. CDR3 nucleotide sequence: TGTGCCAGCAGTCGACAGGGGTACACTGAAGCTTTCTTT.

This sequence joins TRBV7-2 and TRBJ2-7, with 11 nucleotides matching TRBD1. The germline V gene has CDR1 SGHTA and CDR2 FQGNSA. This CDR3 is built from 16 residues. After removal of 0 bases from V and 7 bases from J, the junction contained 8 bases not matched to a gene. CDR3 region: CASSLATGTGGGEQYF. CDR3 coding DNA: TGTGCCAGCAGCTTAGCGACAGGGACAGGGGGTGGTGAGCAGTACTTC. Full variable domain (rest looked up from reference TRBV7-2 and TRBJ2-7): GAGVSQSPSNKVTEKGKDVELRCDPISGHTALYWYRQSLGQGLEFLIYFQGNSAPDKSGLPSDRFSAERTGGSVSTLTIQRTQQEDSAVYLCASSLATGTGGGEQYFGPGTRLTVT.